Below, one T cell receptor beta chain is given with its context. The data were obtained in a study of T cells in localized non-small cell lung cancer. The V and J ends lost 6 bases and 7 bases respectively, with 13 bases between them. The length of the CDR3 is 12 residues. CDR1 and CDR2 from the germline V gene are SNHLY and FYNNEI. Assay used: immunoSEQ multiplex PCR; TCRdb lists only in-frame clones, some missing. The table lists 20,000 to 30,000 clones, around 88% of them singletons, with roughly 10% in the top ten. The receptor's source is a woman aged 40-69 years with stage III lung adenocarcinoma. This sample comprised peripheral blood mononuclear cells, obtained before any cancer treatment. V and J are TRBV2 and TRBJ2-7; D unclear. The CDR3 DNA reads TGTGCCAGCAGCGGATCCGGCCGAGAGCAGTACTTC. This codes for CASSGSGREQYF.